Listed here is a single TCR beta chain. Its matching antigen is unknown. The sample's time point: peripheral blood 6 weeks after treatment start. Data came from immunoSEQ multiplex PCR; TCRdb stores just in-frame clones and leaves some out. The sample holds 35,000 to 45,000 clones, about 90% seen once. The sample originates from a study of PD-L1 blockade in urothelial cancer. As for the study in general: Dosed intravenously at 1,200 mg every 3 weeks, atezolizumab was initiated by patients in the mid-2010s. Prior exposure to chemotherapy in patients amounted to 0 to 3 regimens received.

General study findings and limits: Below-median TCR clonality that was measured in pretreatment blood predicted better survival.

Per germline, CDR1 PRHDT and CDR2 FYEKMQ (reference sequence). This CDR3 comprises 16 residues. Losses at the gene ends were 4 bases for V and 5 bases for J; bases not matched to a gene: 9. This sequence originates from a man aged 65 to 79 with urothelial cancer. The gene calls are TRBV13 and TRBJ2-7; TRBD2 matches at 12 bases. Material: PBMCs, obtained around atezolizumab (anti-PD-L1) treatment. The CDR3 sequence: CASSSPSGRAANEQYF. CDR3 nucleotide sequence: TGTGCCAGCAGCTCCCCTAGCGGGAGGGCCGCGAACGAGCAGTACTTC.